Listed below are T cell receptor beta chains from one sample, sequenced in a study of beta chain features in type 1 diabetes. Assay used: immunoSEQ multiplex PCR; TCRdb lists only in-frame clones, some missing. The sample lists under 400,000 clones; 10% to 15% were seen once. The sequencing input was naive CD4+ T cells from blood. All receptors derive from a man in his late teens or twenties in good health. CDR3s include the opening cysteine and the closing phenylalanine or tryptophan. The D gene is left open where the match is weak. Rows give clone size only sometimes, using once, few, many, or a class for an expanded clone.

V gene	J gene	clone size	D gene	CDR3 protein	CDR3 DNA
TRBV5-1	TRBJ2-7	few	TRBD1	CASRANRGTDEQYF	TGCGCCAGCAGGGCGAACAGGGGAACGGACGAGCAGTACTTC
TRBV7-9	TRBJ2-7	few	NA	CASSLVQGDEQYF	TGTGCCAGCAGCTTAGTACAGGGCGACGAGCAGTACTTC
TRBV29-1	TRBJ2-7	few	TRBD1	CSVRDRGYEQYF	TGCAGCGTAAGAGACAGGGGCTACGAGCAGTACTTC
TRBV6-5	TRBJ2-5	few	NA	CASSYSGSSTQYF	TGTGCCAGCAGTTACTCGGGCAGCTCAACCCAGTACTTC
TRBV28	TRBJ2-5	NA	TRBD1	CASGRGQAETQYF	TGTGCCAGCGGCAGGGGGCAAGCAGAGACCCAGTACTTC
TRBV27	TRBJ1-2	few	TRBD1	CASSLHGQGAISYGYTF	TGTGCCAGCAGTTTACACGGACAGGGGGCTATCAGCTATGGCTACACCTTC
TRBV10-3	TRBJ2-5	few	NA	CAIRPQGLPQETQYF	TGTGCCATCAGGCCACAGGGCCTTCCCCAAGAGACCCAGTACTTC
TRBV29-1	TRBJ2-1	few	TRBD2	CSVGGGSSYNEQFF	TGCAGCGTTGGGGGGGGGAGCTCCTACAATGAGCAGTTCTTC
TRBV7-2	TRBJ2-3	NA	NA	CASSFAGAGTDTQYF	TGTGCCAGCAGCTTCGCGGGGGCGGGCACAGATACGCAGTATTTT
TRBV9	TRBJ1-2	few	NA	CASSVGTSGYTF	TGTGCCAGCAGCGTAGGTACTTCTGGCTACACCTTC